One sample yielded the 21 T cell receptor beta chains listed below, sequenced in a study of spatial heterogeneity in lung cancer. Described time point: blood at routine non-recurrence follow-up after resection. TCRdb ran MiXCR on the 5' RACE reads and lists one entry per CDR3 protein. The sample includes around 70,000 distinct CDR3 sequences, 8% to 9.5% seen only once; the top ten take less than 2%. This specimen was PBMCs, taken at follow-up. These receptors were collected from a female donor with early-stage non-small cell lung cancer.

In its sample, this clonotype was seen many times. This chain links TRBV15 with TRBJ1-5; maybe TRBD1 (6 bases). CDR1 LNHNV and CDR2 YYDKDF come from the germline V gene (reference sequence). V shed 0 bases and J shed 0 bases, with 12 bases lying between them. The CDR3 is made up of 17 amino acids. CDR3 in amino acids: CATSRDQDSNSNQPQHF. CDR3 bases: TGTGCCACCAGCAGAGATCAGGACAGCAATAGCAATCAGCCCCAGCATTTT. Using reference TRBV15 and TRBJ1-5 for the parts outside the CDR3, the full variable domain is DAMVIQNPRYQVTQFGKPVTLSCSQTLNHNVMYWYQQKSSQAPKLLFHYYDKDFNNEADTPDNFQSRRPNTSFCFLDIRSPGLGDTAMYLCATSRDQDSNSNQPQHFGDGTRLSIL.

The sample holds many counts of this clonotype. The genes are TRBV10-1 and TRBJ1-6; D might be TRBD1 (5 bases). The CDR3 length is 12 residues. V was cut by 0 bases and J by 14 bases, with 8 bases left in between. In germline, CDR1 is WNHNN, CDR2 SYGVQD (reference sequence). This chain's CDR3 is CASSESRGTLHF. The CDR3 region has the DNA TGCGCCAGCAGTGAGTCGAGGGGCACCCTCCACTTT.

This clonotype appeared many times. The chain has TRBV4-1 and TRBJ1-6, with D possibly TRBD1 on 5 matching bases. Germline loops: CDR1 MGHRA, CDR2 YSYEKL. With 8 bases removed from V and 7 bases from J, the gap between germline ends came to 18 bases. The CDR3 covers 15 residues. CDR3 nucleotide sequence: TGCGCCAGCCAGAAGGGGCGCCCGGGGAATTCACCCCTCCACTTT. Translation: CASQKGRPGNSPLHF.

There are many counts of this clonotype. The chain joins TRBV29-1 to TRBJ1-2; D possibly corresponds to TRBD1 (5 bases). The ends were cut back, 2 bases at V and 8 bases at J, with 15 bases in the middle. The CDR3 length is 13 residues. Germline V gene lookup returns CDR1 SQVTM and CDR2 ANQGSEA. The CDR3: CSVERSRASGYTF. CDR3 bases: TGCAGCGTTGAACGCTCCAGGGCTAGCGGCTACACCTTC.

This clonotype came up many times. The rearrangement uses TRBV5-1 and TRBJ2-2; D uncertain. Between the trimmed V and J ends, which lost 0 bases and 4 bases, there was a span of 10 bases. The CDR3 runs 15 residues. The germline gives CDR1 SGHRS, CDR2 YFSETQ. The CDR3 region has the DNA TGCGCCAGCAGCTTGGCGGTGTTAAGCACCGGGGAGCTGTTTTTT. This sequence encodes CASSLAVLSTGELFF.

This clonotype has ten or more counts. This chain joins TRBV5-1 and TRBJ2-2; 8 bases are shared with TRBD2. The germline gives CDR1 SGHRS, CDR2 YFSETQ. The CDR3 loop spans 16 amino acids. V lost 0 bases to trimming and J lost 2 bases; unmatched junction nucleotides: 3. The CDR3 here is CASSLETSGNTGELFF. The CDR3 nucleotides read TGCGCCAGCAGCTTGGAAACTAGCGGAAACACCGGGGAGCTGTTTTTT. Full variable domain (remainder filled in from reference TRBV5-1 and TRBJ2-2): KAGVTQTPRYLIKTRGQQVTLSCSPISGHRSVSWYQQTPGQGLQFLFEYFSETQRNKGNFPGRFSGRQFSNSRSEMNVSTLELGDSALYLCASSLETSGNTGELFFGEGSRLTVL.

In this sample, this clonotype turned up many times. The chain couples TRBV7-9 to TRBJ2-1; 10 nucleotides line up with TRBD1. The V gene's germline CDR1 is SEHNR and CDR2 FQNEAQ (reference sequence). Germline trimming cut 6 bases from V and 8 bases from J; bases unmatched to any gene: 7. The CDR3 is made up of 14 amino acids. DNA for the CDR3: TGTGCCAGCAGTCCAGGACAGGGGGAATATGAGCAGTTCTTC. Residues: CASSPGQGEYEQFF. Drawing the rest from reference TRBV7-9 and TRBJ2-1, the complete variable domain is DTGVSQNPRHKITKRGQNVTFRCDPISEHNRLYWYRQTLGQGPEFLTYFQNEAQLEKSRLLSDRFSAERPKGSFSTLEIQRTEQGDSAMYLCASSPGQGEYEQFFGPGTRLTVL.

This clonotype was seen only a few times. V and J are TRBV2 and TRBJ2-5, with a weak D call TRBD1 (6 bases). Germline values: CDR1 SNHLY, CDR2 FYNNEI. Trimming removed 6 bases at V and 1 base at J, with 12 bases between. The CDR3 runs to 14 residues. The CDR3 is CASRETGTQETQYF. The CDR3 DNA is TGTGCCAGCAGGGAGACAGGAACCCAAGAGACCCAGTACTTC.

The chain links TRBV12-3 or TRBV12-4 to TRBJ2-7; D remains ambiguous. Trimming pared 8 bases from V and 0 bases from J, leaving 8 bases between. The CDR3 extends over 12 amino acids. The CDR3 sequence is CASGRSSYEQYF. CDR3 nucleotide sequence: TGTGCCAGCGGCCGTAGCTCCTACGAGCAGTACTTC.

This clonotype has a count of ten or more. The chain carries TRBV15 and TRBJ2-4, with 8 bases that match TRBD2. J was trimmed by 1 base and V by 0 bases; bases with no gene match: 5. This CDR3 spans 17 amino acids. The V gene's germline CDR1 is LNHNV and CDR2 YYDKDF (reference sequence). CDR3 coding DNA: TGTGCCACCAGCAGAGATCTGGGACTAGGGGCCAAAAACATTCAGTACTTC. This translates into CATSRDLGLGAKNIQYF.

In this sample, this clonotype turned up a few times. CDR3 in DNA: TGCGCCAGCAGCTTGAGAGGATACAATGAGCAGTTCTTC. Translation: CASSLRGYNEQFF. This chain links TRBV5-1 with TRBJ2-1; no definite D call. Germline loops: CDR1 SGHRS, CDR2 YFSETQ. V dropped 1 base and J dropped 4 bases, with 6 bases sitting between them. The CDR3 is 13 amino acids.

On this clonotype: A read error may be the cause here, since a much bigger clone is one base away. The chain couples TRBV4-1 to TRBJ2-1; D ambiguous. The V gene's germline CDR1 is MGHRA and CDR2 YSYEKL. This CDR3 has 12 residues. CDR3 in amino acids: CTSSQSPGQQFF. DNA for the CDR3: TGCACCAGCAGCCAATCTCCTGGGCAGCAGTTCTTC.

This clonotype was counted a few times. The chain uses TRBV2 and TRBJ2-1; unclear D gene. The CDR3 totals 14 residues. Germline V gene data show CDR1 as SNHLY and CDR2 as FYNNEI. The ends were cut back, 1 base at V and 7 bases at J, with 11 bases in the middle. DNA of the CDR3: TGTGCCAGCAGTGAAGTGGGAAAGAGAAATGAGCAGTTCTTC. Protein: CASSEVGKRNEQFF.

The rearrangement uses TRBV20-1 and TRBJ2-1; 10 bases map to TRBD2. Looked up from germline, CDR1 is DFQATT and CDR2 is SNEGSKA (reference sequence). V was pared by 2 bases and J by 6 bases, with 16 bases of the junction left unmatched. The CDR3 spans 18 residues. CDR3 DNA sequence: TGCAGTGCTAGATTGTCGACGTTCGGACTAGCGGCGGCCAATGAGCAGTTCTTC. The encoded protein is CSARLSTFGLAAANEQFF.

This clonotype was observed at least ten times. This chain links TRBV6-6 with TRBJ2-3; D unresolved. Germline V lookup: CDR1 MNHNY, CDR2 SVGAGI (reference sequence). The ends were cut back, 2 bases at V and 4 bases at J, with 16 bases in the middle. The CDR3 is made up of 16 amino acids. CDR3 in amino acids: CASSYNAVWASDTQYF. In nucleotides, the CDR3 is TGTGCCAGCAGTTACAACGCTGTCTGGGCGTCAGATACGCAGTATTTT.

At least ten counts were recorded for this clonotype. This chain connects TRBV2 to TRBJ2-5; D is uncertain. Trimming took off 0 bases at V and 1 base at J, with 9 bases between the two ends. There are 15 residues in the CDR3. The germline gives CDR1 SNHLY, CDR2 FYNNEI. For the CDR3, the DNA is TGTGCCAGCAGTGAAGCGCTAGGCACCCAAGAGACCCAGTACTTC. This translates into CASSEALGTQETQYF.

In this sample, this clonotype turned up many times. The rearrangement joins TRBV11-2 to TRBJ2-5; D is uncertain. Germline values: CDR1 SGHAT, CDR2 FQNNGV. The CDR3 is made up of 14 amino acids. V was cut by 1 base and J by 5 bases, with 11 bases left in between. The CDR3 reads CASSLGLVSETQYF. DNA for the CDR3: TGTGCCAGCAGCTTAGGGCTTGTTTCTGAGACCCAGTACTTC.

This clonotype has a count of ten or more. V is TRBV6-5 and J is TRBJ1-2; 9 bases agree with TRBD1. CDR3 length equals 16 residues. The trim removed 4 bases at V and 7 bases at J, leaving 13 bases unmatched. CDR1 is MNHEY, CDR2 SVGAGI, per germline. This CDR3 is CASSFHRGTGTGGYTF. The CDR3 region has the DNA TGTGCCAGCAGTTTCCACCGAGGGACAGGGACGGGTGGCTACACCTTC.

The chain couples TRBV28 to TRBJ2-5; 9 bases map to TRBD2. V shed 7 bases, J shed 1 base, and the junction held 4 bases outside the gene matches. This CDR3 has 14 amino acids. Looked up from germline, CDR1 is MDHEN and CDR2 is SYDVKM. This CDR3 reads CASMAGGFQETQYF. CDR3 nucleotide sequence: TGTGCCAGCATGGCGGGGGGGTTCCAAGAGACCCAGTACTTC. Combining the CDR3 with reference TRBV28 and TRBJ2-5 gives the whole variable domain DVKVTQSSRYLVKRTGEKVFLECVQDMDHENMFWYRQDPGLGLRLIYFSYDVKMKEKGDIPEGYSVSREKKERFSLILESASTNQTSMYLCASMAGGFQETQYFGPGTRLLVL.

This chain connects TRBV6-1 to TRBJ2-2; TRBD1 aligns across 7 bases. The CDR3 has 16 amino acids. The junction had 11 bases not matched to a gene; V was cut back by 5 bases and J by 5 bases. Germline values: CDR1 MNHNS, CDR2 SASEGT. CDR3 amino acids: CASSRSPTGPTGELFF. CDR3 DNA: TGTGCCAGCAGTAGGTCCCCGACAGGGCCTACCGGGGAGCTGTTTTTT.

This clonotype appeared many times. The V and J genes are TRBV2 and TRBJ2-3, with D perhaps matching TRBD1 or TRBD2 (6 bases each). The CDR3 consists of 15 residues. Germline loops: CDR1 SNHLY, CDR2 FYNNEI. V lost 8 bases and J lost 4, with 19 bases in between. CDR3 DNA: TGTGCCAGCGCCCGACTAGTACAGGGAGCAGATACGCAGTATTTT. Encoded protein: CASARLVQGADTQYF. The variable domain in full, completed from reference TRBV2 and TRBJ2-3, reads EPEVTQTPSHQVTQMGQEVILRCVPISNHLYFYWYRQILGQKVEFLVSFYNNEISEKSEIFDDQFSVERPDGSNFTLKIRSTKLEDSAMYFCASARLVQGADTQYFGPGTRLTVL.